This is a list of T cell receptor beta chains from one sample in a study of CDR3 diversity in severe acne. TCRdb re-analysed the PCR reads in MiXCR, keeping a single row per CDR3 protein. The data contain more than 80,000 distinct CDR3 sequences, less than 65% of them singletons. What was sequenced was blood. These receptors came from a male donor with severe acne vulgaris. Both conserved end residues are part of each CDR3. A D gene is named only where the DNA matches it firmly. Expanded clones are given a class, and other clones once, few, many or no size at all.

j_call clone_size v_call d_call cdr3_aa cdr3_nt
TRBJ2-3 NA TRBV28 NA CASSFDGYTDTQYF TGTGCCAGCAGTTTCGACGGCTACACAGATACGCAGTATTTT
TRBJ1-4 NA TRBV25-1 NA CASSSGANNEKLFF TGTGCCAGCAGTTCCGGGGCTAATAATGAAAAACTGTTTTTT
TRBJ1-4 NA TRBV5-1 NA CASSLGQDSNEKLFF TGCGCCAGCAGCTTGGGACAGGATTCTAATGAAAAACTGTTTTTT
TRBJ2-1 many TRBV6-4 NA CASSDAGLGSFGEQFF TGTGCCAGCAGTGACGCCGGGCTGGGGTCTTTCGGTGAGCAGTTCTTC
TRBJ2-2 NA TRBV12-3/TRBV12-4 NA CASSLALPGNTGELFF TGTGCCAGCAGTTTAGCGCTGCCCGGGAACACCGGGGAGCTGTTTTTT
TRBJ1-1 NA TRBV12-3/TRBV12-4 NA CASSLVSRGPEAFF TGTGCCAGCAGTTTAGTGTCCAGGGGTCCTGAAGCTTTCTTT
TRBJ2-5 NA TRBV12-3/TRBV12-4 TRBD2 CASSLRGINQETQYF TGTGCCAGCAGTTTGCGGGGGATAAACCAAGAGACCCAGTACTTC
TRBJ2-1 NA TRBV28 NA CASTGQYSEQFF TGTGCCAGCACCGGACAGTACAGTGAGCAGTTCTTC
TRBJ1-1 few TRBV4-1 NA CASSQARGVTEAFF TGCGCCAGCAGCCAAGCCCGAGGGGTCACTGAAGCTTTCTTT
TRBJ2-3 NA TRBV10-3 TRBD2 CAISESPASGRPGTDTQYF TGTGCCATCAGTGAGTCGCCGGCTAGCGGGAGACCCGGGACAGATACGCAGTATTTT
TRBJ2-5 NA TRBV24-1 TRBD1 CATSDPQTRTGTETQYF TGTGCCACCAGTGATCCCCAGACAAGGACAGGGACAGAGACCCAGTACTTC
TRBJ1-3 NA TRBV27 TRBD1 CASSSKEGGQRGNTIYF TGTGCCAGCAGTAGCAAAGAAGGGGGACAGAGAGGAAACACCATATATTTT
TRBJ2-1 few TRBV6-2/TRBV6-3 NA CANSRLDYNEQFF TGTGCCAACAGCAGACTAGATTACAATGAGCAGTTCTTC
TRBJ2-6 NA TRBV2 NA CASTSQGAGANVLTF TGTGCCAGCACCAGTCAGGGAGCTGGGGCCAACGTCCTGACTTTC
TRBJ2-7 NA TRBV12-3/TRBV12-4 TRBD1 CASSYGQGPYEQYF TGTGCCAGCAGTTACGGACAGGGCCCTTACGAGCAGTACTTC
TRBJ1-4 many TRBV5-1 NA CASSLTTGREKLFF TGCGCCAGCAGCCTAACGACGGGCAGGGAAAAACTGTTTTTT
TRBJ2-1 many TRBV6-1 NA CASGAYNEQFF TGTGCCAGCGGGGCATACAATGAGCAGTTCTTC
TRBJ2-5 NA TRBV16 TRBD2 CASSPGTRMGTQYF TGTGCCAGCAGCCCCGGGACTAGAATGGGGACCCAGTACTTC
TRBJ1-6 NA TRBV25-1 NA CASSDWGDNSPLHF TGTGCCAGCAGTGATTGGGGGGATAATTCACCCCTCCACTTT
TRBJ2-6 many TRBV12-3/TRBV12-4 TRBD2 CASSLEVGGAGANVLTF TGTGCCAGCAGTTTAGAAGTGGGGGGGGCTGGGGCCAACGTCCTGACTTTC
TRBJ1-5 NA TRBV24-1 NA CATSLGLDQPQHF TGTGCCACCAGTTTGGGGCTAGACCAGCCCCAGCATTTT
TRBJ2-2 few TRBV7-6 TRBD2 CASSLPTSGYTGELFF TGTGCCAGCAGCTTACCAACTAGCGGGTACACCGGGGAGCTGTTTTTT
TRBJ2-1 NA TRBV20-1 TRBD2 CSAKGLAGAGGEQFF TGCAGTGCCAAGGGACTAGCGGGAGCGGGCGGGGAGCAGTTCTTC
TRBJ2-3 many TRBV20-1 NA CSARDLKVGSTDTQYF TGCAGTGCTAGAGATCTCAAGGTTGGCAGCACAGATACGCAGTATTTT
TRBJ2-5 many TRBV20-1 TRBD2 CSARDMLAVQETQYF TGCAGTGCTAGAGATATGCTAGCGGTCCAAGAGACCCAGTACTTC
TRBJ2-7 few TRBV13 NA CVSTQGAKPYEQYF TGTGTCAGCACCCAGGGCGCTAAACCCTACGAGCAGTACTTC
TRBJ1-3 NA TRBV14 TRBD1 CASSRGQGLDGNTIYF TGTGCCAGCAGCCGAGGACAGGGGCTAGATGGAAACACCATATATTTT
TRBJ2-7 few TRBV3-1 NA CAREFAAVYEQYF TGTGCTAGAGAGTTCGCGGCGGTCTACGAGCAGTACTTC
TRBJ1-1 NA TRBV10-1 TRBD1 CASSESWQGVDAFF TGCGCCAGCAGTGAGTCGTGGCAGGGGGTTGACGCTTTCTTT
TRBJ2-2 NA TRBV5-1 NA CASSSQRGELFF TGCGCCAGCAGCTCGCAAAGGGGTGAGCTGTTTTTT
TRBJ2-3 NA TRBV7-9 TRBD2 CASSARPASGRAGGVDTQYF TGTGCCAGCAGCGCCCGTCCCGCTAGCGGGAGGGCCGGGGGCGTAGATACGCAGTATTTT
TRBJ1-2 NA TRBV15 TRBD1 CATSAVRTGITYGYTF TGTGCCACCAGCGCCGTAAGGACAGGGATTACCTATGGCTACACCTTC
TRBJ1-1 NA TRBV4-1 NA CASSPRRAFGAFF TGCGCCAGCAGCCCCAGGAGGGCATTCGGAGCTTTCTTT
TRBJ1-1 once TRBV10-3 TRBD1 CAISETGTGAVGAFF TGTGCCATCAGTGAGACCGGGACAGGGGCGGTCGGAGCTTTCTTT
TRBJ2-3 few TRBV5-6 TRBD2 CASSWTSGRGWGTDTQYF TGTGCCAGCAGCTGGACTAGCGGGAGAGGATGGGGCACAGATACGCAGTATTTT
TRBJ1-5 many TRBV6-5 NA CASSGQQNQPQHF TGTGCCAGCAGCGGACAGCAAAATCAGCCCCAGCATTTT
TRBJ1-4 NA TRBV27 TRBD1 CASSLSGTVEKLFF TGTGCCAGCAGTTTATCAGGGACAGTTGAAAAACTGTTTTTT
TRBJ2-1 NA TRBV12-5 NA CASGFSWRPYNEQFF TGTGCTAGTGGTTTCTCGTGGAGACCTTACAATGAGCAGTTCTTC
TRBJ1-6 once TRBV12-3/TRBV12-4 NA CASSLSRPGRLPAYNSPLHF TGTGCCAGCAGTTTATCCCGGCCAGGGAGGCTCCCAGCCTATAATTCACCCCTCCACTTT
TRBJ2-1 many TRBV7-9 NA CASSPDREEQFF TGTGCCAGCAGCCCCGACCGGGAGGAGCAGTTCTTC
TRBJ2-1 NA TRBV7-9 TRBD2 CASSSRLGTSRGEQFF TGTGCCAGCAGTTCCCGGTTGGGGACTAGCAGGGGTGAGCAGTTCTTC
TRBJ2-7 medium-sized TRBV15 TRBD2 CATSRETSGPYEQYF TGTGCCACCAGCAGAGAAACTAGCGGACCCTACGAGCAGTACTTC
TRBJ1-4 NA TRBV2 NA CASRPNSFNEKLFF TGTGCCAGCCGGCCCAATAGTTTTAATGAAAAACTGTTTTTT
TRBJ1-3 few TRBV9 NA CASSPSKGSSGNTIYF TGTGCCAGCAGCCCCTCTAAAGGGAGCTCTGGAAACACCATATATTTT
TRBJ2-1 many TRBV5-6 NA CASSFINEQFF TGTGCCAGCAGCTTTATTAATGAGCAGTTCTTC
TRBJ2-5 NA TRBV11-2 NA CASSLGARGGGETQYF TGTGCCAGCAGCTTAGGCGCGAGGGGCGGAGGCGAGACCCAGTACTTC
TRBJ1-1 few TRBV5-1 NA CASSLDSGIMNTEAFF TGCGCCAGCAGCTTGGATTCAGGGATCATGAACACTGAAGCTTTCTTT
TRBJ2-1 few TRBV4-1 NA CASSQLGEQFF TGCGCCAGCAGCCAGCTAGGGGAGCAGTTCTTC
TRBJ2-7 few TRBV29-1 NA CSVAAGAGYEQYF TGCAGCGTGGCAGCCGGGGCTGGATACGAGCAGTACTTC